What follows describes a single TCR beta chain. Its antigen is still unknown. V trimming: 5 bases; J trimming: 4 bases; junction bases outside the gene matches: 11. The germline CDR1 and CDR2 sequences are DFQATT and SNEGSKA (reference sequence). The CDR3 is 15 residues long. The data were obtained in a study of identical twins. Study-wide results and limits: Beta out-of-frame sequences showed weaker excess sharing between twins.

cDNA carried unique molecular identifiers, and a universal primer site was added by template switching. TCRdb reprocessed the 5' RACE reads via MiXCR and lists one record per CDR3 protein. This repertoire shows more than 1.5 million distinct CDR3 sequences, about 31% found once; its top ten account for under 0.35%. Everyone who donated was a healthy Caucasian. This sequence was found in a newborn girl in good health. The chain recombines TRBV20-1 with TRBJ2-3, with 8 bases matching TRBD2. The sample comprised cord blood. CDR3 nucleotide sequence: TGCAGTGCTGCGAGCGGGAGTTCGCCCGCAGATACGCAGTATTTT. Its protein is CSAASGSSPADTQYF.